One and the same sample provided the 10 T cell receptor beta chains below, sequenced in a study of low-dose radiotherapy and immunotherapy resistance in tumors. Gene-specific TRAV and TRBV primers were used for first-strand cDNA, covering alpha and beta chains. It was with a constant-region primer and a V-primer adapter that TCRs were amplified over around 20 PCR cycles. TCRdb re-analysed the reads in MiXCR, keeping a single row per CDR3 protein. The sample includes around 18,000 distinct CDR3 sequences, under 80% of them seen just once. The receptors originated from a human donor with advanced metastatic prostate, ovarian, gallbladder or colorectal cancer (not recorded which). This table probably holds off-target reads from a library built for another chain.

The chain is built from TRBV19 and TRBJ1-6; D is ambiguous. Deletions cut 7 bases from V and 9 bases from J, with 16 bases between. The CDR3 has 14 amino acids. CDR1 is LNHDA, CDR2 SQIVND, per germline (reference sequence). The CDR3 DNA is TGTGCCAGTAAAGTTTTAGGTGAGGGTTCACCCCTCCACTTT. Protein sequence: CASKVLGEGSPLHF.

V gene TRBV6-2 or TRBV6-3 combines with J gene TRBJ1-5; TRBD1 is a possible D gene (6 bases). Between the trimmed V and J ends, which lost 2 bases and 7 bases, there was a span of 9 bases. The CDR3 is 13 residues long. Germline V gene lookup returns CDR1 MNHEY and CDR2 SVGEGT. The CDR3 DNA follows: TGTGCCAGCAGTTACGCAGGGGACCAGCCCCAGCATTTT. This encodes CASSYAGDQPQHF.

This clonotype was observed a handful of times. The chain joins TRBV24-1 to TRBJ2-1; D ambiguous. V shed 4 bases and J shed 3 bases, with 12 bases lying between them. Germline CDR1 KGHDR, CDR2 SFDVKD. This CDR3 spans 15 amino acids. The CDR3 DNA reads TGTGCCACCAGTGAGGCTACCCTTAGCTACAATGAGCAGTTCTTC. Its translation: CATSEATLSYNEQFF.

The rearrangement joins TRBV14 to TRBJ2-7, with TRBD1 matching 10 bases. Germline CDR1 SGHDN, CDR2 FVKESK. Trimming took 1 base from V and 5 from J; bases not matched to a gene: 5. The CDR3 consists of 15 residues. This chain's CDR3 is CASSQVYGTGDEQYF. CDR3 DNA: TGTGCCAGCAGCCAAGTTTATGGGACAGGGGACGAGCAGTACTTC.

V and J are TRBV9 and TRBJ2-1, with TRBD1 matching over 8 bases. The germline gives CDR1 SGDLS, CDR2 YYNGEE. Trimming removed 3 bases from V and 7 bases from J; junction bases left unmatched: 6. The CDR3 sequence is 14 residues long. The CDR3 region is CASSAQGARNEQFF. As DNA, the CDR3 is TGTGCCAGCAGCGCCCAGGGGGCGAGAAATGAGCAGTTCTTC.

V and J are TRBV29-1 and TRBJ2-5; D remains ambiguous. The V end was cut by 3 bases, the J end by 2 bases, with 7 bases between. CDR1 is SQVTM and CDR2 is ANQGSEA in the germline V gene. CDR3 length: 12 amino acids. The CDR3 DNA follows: TGCAGCGTTGATAAACGGCAAGAGACCCAGTACTTC. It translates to CSVDKRQETQYF.

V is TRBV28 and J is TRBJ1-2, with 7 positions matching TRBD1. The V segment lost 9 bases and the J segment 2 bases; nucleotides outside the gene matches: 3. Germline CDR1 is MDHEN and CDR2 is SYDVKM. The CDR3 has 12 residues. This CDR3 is CASIQGNYGYTF. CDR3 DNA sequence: TGTGCCAGTATACAGGGGAACTATGGCTACACCTTC.

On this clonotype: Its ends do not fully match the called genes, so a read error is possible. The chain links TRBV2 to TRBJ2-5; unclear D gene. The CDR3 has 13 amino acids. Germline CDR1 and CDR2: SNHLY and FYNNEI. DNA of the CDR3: TGTGCCAGCAGTCGGCGGCCCCAAGAAACCCAGTACTTC. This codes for CASSRRPQETQYF.

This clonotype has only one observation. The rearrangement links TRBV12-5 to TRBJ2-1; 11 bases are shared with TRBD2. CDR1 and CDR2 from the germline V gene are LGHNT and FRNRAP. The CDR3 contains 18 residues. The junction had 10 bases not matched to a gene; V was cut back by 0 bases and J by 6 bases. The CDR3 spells CASGLVVGSGRAANEQFF. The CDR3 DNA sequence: TGTGCTAGTGGTTTGGTCGTAGGTAGCGGGAGGGCCGCCAATGAGCAGTTCTTC.

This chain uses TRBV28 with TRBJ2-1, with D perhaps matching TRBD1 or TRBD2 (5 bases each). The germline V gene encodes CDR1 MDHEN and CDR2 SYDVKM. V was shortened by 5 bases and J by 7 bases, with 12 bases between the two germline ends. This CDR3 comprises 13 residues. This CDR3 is CASSPGQLNEQFF. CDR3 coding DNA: TGTGCCAGCAGTCCGGGGCAGTTAAATGAGCAGTTCTTC. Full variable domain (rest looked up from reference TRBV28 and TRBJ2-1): DVKVTQSSRYLVKRTGEKVFLECVQDMDHENMFWYRQDPGLGLRLIYFSYDVKMKEKGDIPEGYSVSREKKERFSLILESASTNQTSMYLCASSPGQLNEQFFGPGTRLTVL.